This TCR beta chain originates from a study of control samples from healthy donors and cancer patients. V was cut by 0 bases and J by 3 bases, with 10 bases left in between. Per germline, CDR1 SGHRS and CDR2 YFSETQ. The CDR3 is made up of 14 amino acids. The protocol was immunoSEQ multiplex PCR, while the TCRdb copy is restricted to in-frame clones and leaves out a portion. The table has 110,000 or so clones, about 90% seen once; the top ten hold roughly 40%. The genes are TRBV5-1 and TRBJ2-7, with D maybe TRBD1 (8 bases). The sequencing sample was made of blood. The TCR originated in a man aged 45-65 years in good health. DNA for the CDR3: TGCGCCAGCAGCTTGGACAGGGGGGGCTACGAGCAGTACTTC. Translating gives CASSLDRGGYEQYF.